This record looks at one TCR beta chain sequence and its context. The sample belongs to a study of identifying expanded T cells in peripheral blood. Produced via immunoSEQ multiplex PCR; TCRdb's table is partial and in-frame only. Found here are tens of thousands of clones, about nine tenths of them singletons; the top ten hold approximately 2.6%. Germline lookup yields CDR1 SGHRS and CDR2 YFSETQ. V dropped 2 bases and J dropped 4 bases, with 12 bases sitting between them. The CDR3 extends over 15 amino acids. The clonotype comes from a person between 18 and 69 years old in good health. V usage is TRBV5-1 and J usage is TRBJ1-4; D ambiguous. The sequencing sample was made of blood. The CDR3 sequence: CASSLQLGGNEKLFF. CDR3 coding DNA: TGCGCCAGCAGCTTACAGTTGGGTGGTAATGAAAAACTGTTTTTT.